These 5 T cell receptor beta chains came from one sample sequenced in a study of molecular identifiers for immune sequencing clone quantification. TCRdb passed the PCR reads through MiXCR, listing each CDR3 protein once. The profile shows roughly 630,000 distinct CDR3 sequences, roughly 27% of them singletons. What was sequenced was naive CD8+ T cells from blood, with Jurkat cell RNA spiked in. The subset: FACS-sorted CD8+CD4-CCR7+CD45RA+ naive T cells. Every receptor here comes from a human donor in good health. Some libraries in this study had Jurkat cell RNA spiked in.

The table lists this clonotype with a few counts. The J gene is TRBJ1-6, the V gene TRBV7-6, with 11 bases identical to TRBD1. CDR3 size: 17 residues. CDR1 and CDR2 (germline): SGHVS, FNYEAQ. V was clipped by 2 bases and J by 8 bases; unmatched bases: 8. The CDR3 DNA reads TGTGCCAGCAGCTTATCTCGGGGACAGGGGGACTATTCACCCCTCCACTTT. It translates to CASSLSRGQGDYSPLHF.

As to this clonotype: Compared with germline, one end of the junction differs, possibly owing to a read error. The chain has TRBV5-3 and TRBJ2-2; D may be TRBD2 (5 bases). TRBV5-3 falls under the ORF class, with uncertain function. This CDR3 comprises 15 residues. The CDR3 reads CASSSQRVNTGELFF. The CDR3 coding sequence is TGTGCCAGCAGCTCACAGAGGGTGAACACCGGGGAGCTGTTTTTT.

In this sample, this clonotype turned up a few times. This rearrangement joins TRBV24-1 to TRBJ1-1; no firm D call. The germline V gene has CDR1 KGHDR and CDR2 SFDVKD. V shed 5 bases and J shed 6 bases, with 9 bases lying between them. The CDR3 loop spans 12 amino acids. The CDR3 DNA follows: TGTGCCACCAGTGGGAGTAGGGCTGAAGCTTTCTTT. The encoded protein is CATSGSRAEAFF.

This clonotype was found many times. V is TRBV6-5 and J is TRBJ2-7, with TRBD2 matching over 9 bases. This CDR3 has 16 residues. Trimming cost V 2 bases and J 4 bases; bases outside gene matches: 9. In germline, CDR1 is MNHEY, CDR2 SVGAGI. The CDR3 DNA follows: TGTGCCAGCAGTTACCCAAGTAGCGGGAGAGGGTACGAGCAGTACTTC. This gives the protein CASSYPSSGRGYEQYF.

This clonotype was seen ten or more times. The chain carries TRBV5-1 and TRBJ1-1, with D possibly TRBD1 on 6 matching bases. CDR3 length equals 13 residues. Trimming cost V 1 base and J 5 bases, with 9 bases left between them. CDR1 is SGHRS and CDR2 is YFSETQ in the germline V gene. The CDR3 DNA reads as TGCGCCAGCAGCTTGAACACAGGGACTGAAGCTTTCTTT. The encoded protein is CASSLNTGTEAFF.